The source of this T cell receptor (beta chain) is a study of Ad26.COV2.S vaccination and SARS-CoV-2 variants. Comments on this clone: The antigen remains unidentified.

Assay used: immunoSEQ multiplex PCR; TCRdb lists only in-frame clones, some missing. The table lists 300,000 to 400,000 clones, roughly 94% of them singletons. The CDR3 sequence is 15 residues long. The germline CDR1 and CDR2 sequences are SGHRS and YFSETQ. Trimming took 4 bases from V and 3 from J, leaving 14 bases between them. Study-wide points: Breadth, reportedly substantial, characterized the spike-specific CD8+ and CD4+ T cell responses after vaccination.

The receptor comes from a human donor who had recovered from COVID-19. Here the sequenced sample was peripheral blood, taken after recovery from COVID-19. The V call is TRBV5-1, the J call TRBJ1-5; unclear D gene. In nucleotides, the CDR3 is TGCGCCAGCAGCCTAACGGGGTTCGACAATCAGCCCCAGCATTTT. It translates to CASSLTGFDNQPQHF.